What follows describes a single TCR beta chain. Its antigen is currently unknown. This CDR3 has 18 amino acids. Germline lookup yields CDR1 PRHDT and CDR2 FYEKMQ (reference sequence). The germline V and J ends were trimmed by 5 bases and 6 bases, with 25 bases remaining between them. This sample stems from a study of shared clonotypes between healthy human individuals. Study-level results: Rarefaction gave evidence that sorted-subset sequencing remained incomplete despite large depth. Generation of non-shared clonotypes was less probable than generation of clonotypes shared by all four donors.

Selected positively for CCR7 and CD45RO-negative, naive CD8 cells excluded terminally differentiated effector memory CD45RA+ cells. Original methodology: Filtering differed because ImmunoSEQ produced junction-only sequences that carried no quality scores. TCRdb's table, derived via immunoSEQ multiplex PCR, lists solely in-frame clones and lacks some. The V and J calls and clone size come from that table; D and trimming were worked out from the DNA. The sample gives around 2.1 million clones, approximately 94% of which show up once; under 2% is in the top ten. The sequenced material came from naive CD8+ T cells from PBMCs. The rearrangement joins TRBV13 to TRBJ2-2, with D perhaps being TRBD1 or TRBD2 (5 bases each). The sequence derives from a man younger than 35 in good health. Some clones in this sample may be carry-over from other donors' samples. CDR3 coding DNA: TGTGCCAGCAGCCGCGCGTTCTTGGGGGAGCCGGTGGCCGGGGAGCTGTTTTTT. Translation gives CASSRAFLGEPVAGELFF.